These 18 T cell receptor beta chains came from one sample sequenced in a study of CD8+ T cells in alopecia areata. Documented treatment: oral pan-JAK inhibitor, 5-10 mg twice daily. The authors extracted RNA and reverse transcribed it into cDNA as the sequencing template. TCRdb keeps only in-frame clones here, not all; method: immunoSEQ multiplex PCR. The sample lists 80,000 or so clones; 66% were seen once. Material: CD8+ T cells sorted from blood, obtained at week 24, from a patient treated with tofacitinib. These receptors all stem from a human donor with alopecia areata.

The rearrangement uses TRBV7-9 and TRBJ1-6; 9 nucleotides line up with TRBD1. In germline, CDR1 is SEHNR, CDR2 FQNEAQ (reference sequence). The CDR3 is 14 amino acids. V trimming: 4 bases; J trimming: 8 bases; junction bases outside the gene matches: 3. Here the CDR3 reads CASSSGQGDSPLHF. CDR3 in DNA: TGTGCCAGCAGCTCGGGACAGGGTGATTCACCCCTCCACTTT.

V is TRBV27 and J is TRBJ1-3; D is uncertain. Germline V gives CDR1 MNHEY, CDR2 SMNVEV (reference sequence). The CDR3 sequence is 12 residues long. V shed 11 bases and J shed 2 bases, with 10 bases lying between them. The CDR3 region is CASSTPGNTIYF. The CDR3 nucleotides are TGTGCCTCTTCAACCCCTGGAAACACCATATATTTT.

The chain employs TRBV4-1 and TRBJ1-1; D is perhaps TRBD1 (5 bases). This CDR3 has 14 amino acids. CDR1 and CDR2 (germline): MGHRA, YSYEKL. Trimming took 0 bases from V and 1 from J, leaving 6 bases between them. The CDR3 bases are TGCGCCAGCAGCCAAGAGGGGGGGAACACTGAAGCTTTCTTT. It encodes CASSQEGGNTEAFF.

This clone occurred once. J is TRBJ2-7 and V is TRBV27, with TRBD1 matching over 9 bases. The CDR3 has 16 amino acids. Germline assignment: CDR1 MNHEY and CDR2 SMNVEV (reference sequence). V dropped 5 bases and J dropped 3; count of bases not matched to a gene: 11. The CDR3 sequence: CASSLDQGTGSYEQYF. CDR3 bases: TGTGCCAGCAGTCTTGACCAGGGGACAGGGAGCTACGAGCAGTACTTC.

V and J are TRBV25-1 and TRBJ2-5; no reliable D call. This CDR3 region has 15 residues. Germline-derived CDR1 and CDR2 are MGHDK and SYGVNS. Trimming pared 1 base from V and 1 base from J, leaving 10 bases between. The CDR3 loop is CASSELASLQETQYF. Here the CDR3 DNA reads TGTGCCAGCAGTGAATTGGCGTCCCTCCAAGAGACCCAGTACTTC. Supplemented by reference TRBV25-1 and TRBJ2-5, the full variable domain reads EADIYQTPRYLVIGTGKKITLECSQTMGHDKMYWYQQDPGMELHLIHYSYGVNSTEKGDLSSESTVSRIRTEHFPLTLESARPSHTSQYLCASSELASLQETQYFGPGTRLLVL.

The chain has TRBV7-9 and TRBJ2-1, with D perhaps given as TRBD1 or TRBD2 (6 bases each). Germline V gene sequence: CDR1 SEHNR, CDR2 FQNEAQ (reference sequence). This CDR3 is built from 16 residues. Trimming pared 6 bases from V and 5 bases from J, leaving 20 bases between. CDR3 sequence: CASRSVHRGRDNEQFF. The CDR3 DNA is TGTGCCAGCAGATCAGTTCATCGGGGGCGCGACAATGAGCAGTTCTTC.

The count of this clone is one. The rearrangement uses TRBV19 and TRBJ2-3; 9 nucleotides agree with TRBD1. Germline CDR1 and CDR2: LNHDA and SQIVND (reference sequence). Trimming took 5 bases from V and 3 from J; bases not matched to a gene: 12. The CDR3 length is 17 residues. CDR3 sequence reads: CASSVPRDREETDTQYF. In DNA, the CDR3 is TGTGCCAGTAGTGTCCCCCGGGACAGGGAAGAAACAGATACGCAGTATTTT.

The rearrangement links TRBV27 to TRBJ1-2; 10 bases match TRBD1. The junction had 7 bases not matched to a gene; V was cut back by 5 bases and J by 7 bases. CDR1 MNHEY and CDR2 SMNVEV come from the germline V gene (reference sequence). The CDR3 totals 14 residues. The CDR3 loop reads CASSPTGGGLGYTF. The CDR3, as DNA: TGTGCCAGCAGTCCGACAGGGGGCGGCCTTGGCTACACCTTC.

To note about this clone: Other DNA sequences within the sample encode an identical CDR3. The chain combines TRBV7-9 with TRBJ2-7, with D unresolved. Germline loops: CDR1 SEHNR, CDR2 FQNEAQ (reference sequence). The CDR3 covers 12 residues. Trimming removed 1 base from V and 4 bases from J, with 5 bases in between. CDR3 in amino acids: CASSLGSYEQYF. The CDR3 DNA reads as TGTGCCAGCAGCTTAGGAAGTTACGAGCAGTACTTC.

This chain joins TRBV7-8 and TRBJ2-1; tentative D call: TRBD1 (6 bases). The CDR3 totals 12 residues. Germline-derived CDR1 and CDR2 are SGHVS and FQNEAQ. V was pared by 5 bases and J by 16 bases, with 18 bases between. The CDR3 nucleotides are TGTGCCAGCAGCATAGGGGGAAAGGGGCCCTTCTTC. Its protein product is CASSIGGKGPFF.

The rearrangement uses TRBV27 and TRBJ1-4; 7 positions match TRBD1. CDR3 length: 14 amino acids. Unmatched junction bases numbered 7, after V lost 6 bases and J lost 6 bases. Per the germline V gene, CDR1 is MNHEY and CDR2 is SMNVEV (reference sequence). The CDR3 region is CASSPTGYDEKLFF. CDR3 DNA sequence: TGTGCCAGCAGCCCGACAGGGTATGATGAAAAACTGTTTTTT.

The V call is TRBV5-1, the J call TRBJ2-5; 8 bases fit TRBD2. The CDR3 runs 16 residues. Germline V CDR1 and CDR2: SGHRS, YFSETQ. The junction had 8 bases not matched to a gene; V was cut back by 3 bases and J by 1 base. In nucleotides, the CDR3 is TGCGCCAGCAGCTGGTTAGCGGGGCCCGTCCAAGAGACCCAGTACTTC. This encodes CASSWLAGPVQETQYF. Full variable domain (rest looked up from reference TRBV5-1 and TRBJ2-5): KAGVTQTPRYLIKTRGQQVTLSCSPISGHRSVSWYQQTPGQGLQFLFEYFSETQRNKGNFPGRFSGRQFSNSRSEMNVSTLELGDSALYLCASSWLAGPVQETQYFGPGTRLLVL.

Notes on this clone: The junction shows a germline mismatch at one end, possibly a read error. The chain joins TRBV7-2 to TRBJ2-7; no clear D gene. The CDR3 is 13 residues long. CDR1 and CDR2 from the germline V gene are SGHTA and FQGNSA. CDR3 sequence reads: CASSPSRAPYPHF. The CDR3 DNA is TGTGCCAGCAGCCCATCCCGCGCACCCTATCCGCACTTC.

The genes are TRBV2 and TRBJ2-4; D uncertain. This CDR3 has 15 amino acids. Per germline, CDR1 SNHLY and CDR2 FYNNEI. V lost 4 bases and J lost 0, with 10 bases in between. The CDR3 coding sequence is TGTGCCAGCAGTGTTCTACAGCTAGCCAAAAACATTCAGTACTTC. Protein: CASSVLQLAKNIQYF.

This clone was seen a single time. The chain has TRBV19 and TRBJ2-3; D is unresolved. CDR3 length equals 13 residues. Trimming cost V 6 bases and J 4 bases, with 11 bases left between them. CDR1 and CDR2 from the germline V gene are LNHDA and SQIVND (reference sequence). The CDR3 reads CASSLVGPDTQYF. CDR3 bases: TGTGCCAGTAGCCTCGTCGGCCCAGATACGCAGTATTTT.

Turning to this clone: A junction end diverges from the germline sequence, so it may reflect a read error. The chain couples TRBV5-6 to TRBJ2-1, with 7 nucleotides matching TRBD2. This CDR3 spans 16 amino acids. Germline CDR1 and CDR2: SGHDT and YYEEEE. CDR3 bases: TGTGCCAGCAGCCCTACTAGCGAGTTTTCCTACAATGAACAGTTCTTC. Amino acid sequence: CASSPTSEFSYNEQFF.

V gene TRBV28 combines with J gene TRBJ2-2; weak D call: TRBD2 (5 bases). Germline CDR1 and CDR2: MDHEN and SYDVKM. The CDR3 is 16 amino acids. Trimming removed 2 bases at V and 8 bases at J, with 18 bases between. The CDR3 protein is CASSLKRTADYGELFF. CDR3 in DNA: TGTGCCAGCAGTTTAAAGCGGACCGCTGATTATGGGGAGCTGTTTTTT.

The V and J genes are TRBV4-1 and TRBJ1-1; D not resolved. The CDR3 is 14 amino acids. Trimming pared 1 base from V and 1 base from J, leaving 7 bases between. CDR1 MGHRA and CDR2 YSYEKL come from the germline V gene. CDR3 DNA: TGCGCCAGCAGCCAAGGTGCGGGGAACACTGAAGCTTTCTTT. Amino acids: CASSQGAGNTEAFF.